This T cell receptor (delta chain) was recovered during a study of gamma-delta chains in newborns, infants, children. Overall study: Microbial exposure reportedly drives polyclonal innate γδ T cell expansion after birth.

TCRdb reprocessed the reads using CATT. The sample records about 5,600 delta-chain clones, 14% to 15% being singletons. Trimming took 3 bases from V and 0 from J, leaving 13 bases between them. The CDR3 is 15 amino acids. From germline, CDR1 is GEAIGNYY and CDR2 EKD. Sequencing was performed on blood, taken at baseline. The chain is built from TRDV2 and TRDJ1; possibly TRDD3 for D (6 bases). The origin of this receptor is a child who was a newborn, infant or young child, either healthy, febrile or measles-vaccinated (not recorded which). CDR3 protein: CACDYAGDYTDKLIF. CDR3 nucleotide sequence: TGTGCCTGTGACTATGCTGGGGACTACACCGATAAACTCATCTTT.